These T cell receptor beta chains were read from a single sample in a study of blood T cell repertoires in COVID-19. Libraries were prepared by immunoSEQ multiplex PCR; TCRdb keeps only in-frame clonotypes and omits some of them. The sample consists of 150,000 or so clones, around four fifths of them appearing once. The specimen was PBMCs or T cells enriched from blood (not recorded which). Source of these receptors: a woman aged 45 to 65 who had recovered from COVID-19. Each CDR3 is given with its conserved first and last residue. The D gene is left open where the match is weak. Rows give clone size only sometimes, using once, few, many, or a class for an expanded clone.

v_call	clone_size	d_call	j_call	cdr3_nt	cdr3_aa
TRBV18	.	.	TRBJ2-1	TGTGCCAGCTCACCACCGTCGGGGTTCGGTGAGCAGTTCTTC	CASSPPSGFGEQFF
TRBV2	.	TRBD1	TRBJ1-5	TGTGCCAGCACCAGGACAGGGGGTGTTGGTCAGCCCCAGCATTTT	CASTRTGGVGQPQHF
TRBV7-2	.	TRBD1	TRBJ1-4	TGTGCCAGCAGCTGGGGACAGGGTCGGGAAAAACTGTTTTTT	CASSWGQGREKLFF
TRBV11-1	.	.	TRBJ1-1	TGTGCCAGCAGCTTAGCGAACTCCAATGAAGCTTTCTTT	CASSLANSNEAFF
TRBV23-1	.	.	TRBJ2-5	TGCGCCAGCAGTCAATCTAGCAGGGGCCAAGAGACCCAGTACTTC	CASSQSSRGQETQYF
TRBV29-1	once	TRBD1	TRBJ2-2	TGCAGCGTTGCCGCGACAGGGTATTCGACCGGGGAGCTGTTTTTT	CSVAATGYSTGELFF
TRBV28	.	TRBD2	TRBJ2-7	TGTGCCAGCAGTTTTGTAGCGGGAGGGGTTGGCGAGCAGTACTTC	CASSFVAGGVGEQYF
TRBV7-2	.	.	TRBJ2-1	TGTGCCAGCAGCTTAGAACAGGGGCGCGGGAAGTTCTTC	CASSLEQGRGKFF
TRBV19	.	.	TRBJ2-1	TGTGCCAGTAGTACTAATTCCAATGAGCAGTTCTTC	CASSTNSNEQFF
TRBV5-6	once	TRBD1	TRBJ2-5	TGTGCCAGCAGCCCCTGGGACAGTCAGACCCAGTACTTC	CASSPWDSQTQYF
TRBV28	.	TRBD2	TRBJ2-3	TGTGCCAGCCGGTTAGCGGGAGGAAGCACAGATACGCAGTATTTT	CASRLAGGSTDTQYF
TRBV24-1	.	.	TRBJ2-3	TGTGCCACCAGTGACGGGAGCGGATACACAGATACGCAGTATTTT	CATSDGSGYTDTQYF
TRBV2	.	.	TRBJ2-5	TGTGCCAGCAGTGAACCCCCGTACCAAGAGACCCAGTACTTC	CASSEPPYQETQYF
TRBV4-2	.	.	TRBJ1-1	TGTGCCAGTTCGCAGTTCATGAACACTGAAGCTTTCTTT	CASSQFMNTEAFF
TRBV6-6	.	TRBD1	TRBJ1-5	TGTGCCAGCAGTTACAACGGACAGGGATATCAGCCCCAGCATTTT	CASSYNGQGYQPQHF
TRBV6-2/TRBV6-3	few	TRBD1	TRBJ2-3	TGTGCCAGCAGTTACGACAACCTCGGACAGGGGGCTACAGATACGCAGTATTTT	CASSYDNLGQGATDTQYF
TRBV27	.	.	TRBJ2-7	TGTGCCAGCAGTCGTGGACTGTCCTACGAGCAGTACTTC	CASSRGLSYEQYF
TRBV7-3	.	.	TRBJ1-3	TGTGCCAGCAGCCCACGGAGGACAGCTGGAAACACCATATATTTT	CASSPRRTAGNTIYF
TRBV7-2	.	.	TRBJ1-3	TGTGCCAGCAGCTTAGTAGAGGTTTATGGTGGAAACACCATATATTTT	CASSLVEVYGGNTIYF
TRBV7-9	few	.	TRBJ2-2	TGTGCCAGCAGCCCTCTAACAAACAGCGGGGAGCTGTTTTTT	CASSPLTNSGELFF
TRBV7-2	.	.	TRBJ1-1	TGTGCCAGCAGCTTCTCAGGATTTAACACTGAAGCTTTCTTT	CASSFSGFNTEAFF
TRBV7-9	.	.	TRBJ2-1	TGTGCCAGCAGCTCCGACTTATGGAATGAGCAGTTCTTC	CASSSDLWNEQFF
TRBV10-3	.	TRBD2	TRBJ2-2	TGTGCCATCAGCCGGGTGGGAGGGCCCGGGGAGCTGTTTTTT	CAISRVGGPGELFF
TRBV19	.	.	TRBJ1-1	TGTGCCAGTAGCAACGCGGCGGAAGCTTTCTTT	CASSNAAEAFF
TRBV6-2/TRBV6-3	few	.	TRBJ1-6	TGTGCCAGCAGCTGGACATCCCGAAATTCACCCCTCCACTTT	CASSWTSRNSPLHF
TRBV6-5	.	.	TRBJ2-2	TGTGCCAGCAGAAGGACAGTGAACACCGGGGAGCTGTTTTTT	CASRRTVNTGELFF
TRBV4-3	.	.	TRBJ1-6	TGCGCCAGCAGCCAAGCCCTTACAGTGGGCAATTCACCCCTCCACTTT	CASSQALTVGNSPLHF
TRBV29-1	few	.	TRBJ1-2	TGCAGCGTCCTCCCACTTCCATCGACAAACGGCTACACCTTC	CSVLPLPSTNGYTF
TRBV18	.	.	TRBJ2-6	TGTGCCAGCTCACCCACAGGTTCTGGGGTTTCTGGGGCCAACGTCCTGACTTTC	CASSPTGSGVSGANVLTF
TRBV15	few	.	TRBJ2-5	TGTGCCACCAGCAGGGACTACAACCAAGAGACCCAGTACTTC	CATSRDYNQETQYF
TRBV19	.	TRBD1	TRBJ2-1	TGTGCCAGTAGTATTCAGGGGGACTCCTACAATGAGCAGTTCTTC	CASSIQGDSYNEQFF
TRBV6-5	.	.	TRBJ1-1	TGTGCCAGCAGTTACTCACGGAGGAGTAACACTGAAGCTTTCTTT	CASSYSRRSNTEAFF
TRBV28	.	TRBD1	TRBJ1-4	TGTGCCAGCAGTTCCAAACAGGGGTTTAATGAAAAACTGTTTTTT	CASSSKQGFNEKLFF
TRBV25-1	few	TRBD1	TRBJ2-2	TGTGCCAGCAGTGAGAAATGGACAGGGGGAAGGGACACCGGGGAGCTGTTTTTT	CASSEKWTGGRDTGELFF
TRBV12-3/TRBV12-4	.	TRBD2	TRBJ2-4	TGTGCCAGCAGTTTTAGCGGGGAAAACATTCAGTACTTC	CASSFSGENIQYF
TRBV5-1	.	.	TRBJ2-3	TGCGCCAGCAGATTGAACGACGGGACAGATACGCAGTATTTT	CASRLNDGTDTQYF